This TCR beta chain came from a study of regulatory T cells in long-lasting Graves disease. Whole-study context: Graves' patients (newly diagnosed) had been on antithyroid drugs under 3 months.

Time point indicated: newly diagnosed GD, antithyroid drugs for less than 3 months. The TCR library was made from RNA extracted from PBMCs. Trimming took 2 bases from V and 1 from J; bases not matched to a gene: 1. CDR1 and CDR2 from the germline V gene are GTSNPN and SVGIG (reference sequence). This CDR3 contains 14 residues. In this sample, this clonotype turned up many times. Through Arm-PCR of CDR3 regions and iRepertoire HTBI primers, TCR beta libraries were built. TCRdb reprocessed the multiplex PCR reads via MiXCR and lists one record per CDR3 protein. Of about 610,000 distinct CDR3 sequences listed, 15% to 20% are singletons. This sample also appeared in a second study, on T cells in Graves' hyperthyroidism and ophthalmopathy. From that paper: Most thyroid clonotypes that were expanded above 0.001 also turned up in blood.

The chain couples TRBV30 to TRBJ2-7; 11 bases map to TRBD1. The sequence derives from a young man with Graves disease. This specimen was peripheral blood mononuclear cells (PBMCs), taken at new diagnosis, from a patient treated with antithyroid drugs. The CDR3 loop reads CAWSRDRGSYEQYF. CDR3 coding DNA: TGTGCCTGGAGTAGGGACAGGGGGTCCTACGAGCAGTACTTC.